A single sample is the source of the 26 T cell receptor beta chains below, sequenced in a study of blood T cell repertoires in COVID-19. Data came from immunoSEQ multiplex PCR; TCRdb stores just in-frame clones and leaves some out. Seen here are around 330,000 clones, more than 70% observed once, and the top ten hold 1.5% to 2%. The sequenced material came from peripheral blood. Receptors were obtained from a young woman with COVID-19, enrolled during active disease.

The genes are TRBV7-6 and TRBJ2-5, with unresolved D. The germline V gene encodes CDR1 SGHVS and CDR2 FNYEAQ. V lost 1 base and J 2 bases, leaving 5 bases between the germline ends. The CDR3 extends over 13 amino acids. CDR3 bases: TGTGCCAGCAGCTTAGGCCTACAAGAGACCCAGTACTTC. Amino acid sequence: CASSLGLQETQYF.

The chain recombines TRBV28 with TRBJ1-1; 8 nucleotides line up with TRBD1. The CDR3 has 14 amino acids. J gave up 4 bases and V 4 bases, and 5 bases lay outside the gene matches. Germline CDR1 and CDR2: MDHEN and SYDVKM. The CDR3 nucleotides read TGTGCCAGCAGTTCCGACAGGGGTGGCACTGAAGCTTTCTTT. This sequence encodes CASSSDRGGTEAFF.

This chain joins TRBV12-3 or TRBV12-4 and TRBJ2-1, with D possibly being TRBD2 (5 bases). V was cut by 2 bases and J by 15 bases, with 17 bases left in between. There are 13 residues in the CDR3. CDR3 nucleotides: TGTGCCAGCAGTTTAAGGTTTGCAGAGGGTCGGTTCTTC. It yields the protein CASSLRFAEGRFF.

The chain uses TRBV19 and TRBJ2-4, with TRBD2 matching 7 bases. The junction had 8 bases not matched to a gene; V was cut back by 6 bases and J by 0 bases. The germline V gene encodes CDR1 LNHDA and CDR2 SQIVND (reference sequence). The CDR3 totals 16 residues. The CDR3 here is CASSNGGEGAKNIQYF. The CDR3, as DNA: TGTGCCAGTAGCAATGGGGGGGAGGGAGCCAAAAACATTCAGTACTTC.

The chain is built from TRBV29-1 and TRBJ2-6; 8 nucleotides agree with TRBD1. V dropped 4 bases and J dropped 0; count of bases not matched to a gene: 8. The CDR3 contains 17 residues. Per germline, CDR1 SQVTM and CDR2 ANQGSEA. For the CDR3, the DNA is TGCAGCGTTGGGGGGGACAGGTTCCACTCTGGGGCCAACGTCCTGACTTTC. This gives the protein CSVGGDRFHSGANVLTF.

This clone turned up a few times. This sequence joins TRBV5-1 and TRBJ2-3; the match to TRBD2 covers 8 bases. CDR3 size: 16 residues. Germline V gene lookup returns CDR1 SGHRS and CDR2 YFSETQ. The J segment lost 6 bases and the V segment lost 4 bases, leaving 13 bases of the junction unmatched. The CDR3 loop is CASSPPGTSTPDTQYF. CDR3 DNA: TGCGCCAGCAGCCCTCCCGGGACTAGTACGCCCGATACGCAGTATTTT. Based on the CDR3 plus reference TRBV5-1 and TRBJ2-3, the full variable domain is KAGVTQTPRYLIKTRGQQVTLSCSPISGHRSVSWYQQTPGQGLQFLFEYFSETQRNKGNFPGRFSGRQFSNSRSEMNVSTLELGDSALYLCASSPPGTSTPDTQYFGPGTRLTVL.

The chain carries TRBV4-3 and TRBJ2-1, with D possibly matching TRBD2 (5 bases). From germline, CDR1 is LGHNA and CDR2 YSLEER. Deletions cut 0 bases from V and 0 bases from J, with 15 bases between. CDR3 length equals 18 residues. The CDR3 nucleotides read TGCGCCAGCAGCCAAGATCGGGATAGACCGAGCTCCTACAATGAGCAGTTCTTC. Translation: CASSQDRDRPSSYNEQFF.

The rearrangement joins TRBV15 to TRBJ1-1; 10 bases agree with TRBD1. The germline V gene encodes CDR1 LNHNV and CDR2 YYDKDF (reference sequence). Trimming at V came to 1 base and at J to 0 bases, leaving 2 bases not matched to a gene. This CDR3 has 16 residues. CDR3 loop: CATSRAGTGVNTEAFF. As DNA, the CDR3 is TGTGCCACCAGCAGAGCCGGGACAGGGGTGAACACTGAAGCTTTCTTT.

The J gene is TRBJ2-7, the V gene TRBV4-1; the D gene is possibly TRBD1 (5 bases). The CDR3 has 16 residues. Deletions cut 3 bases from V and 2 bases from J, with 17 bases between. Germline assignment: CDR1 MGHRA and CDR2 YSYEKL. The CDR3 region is CASSQTPGRVTYEQYF. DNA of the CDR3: TGCGCCAGCAGCCAGACACCGGGCAGGGTGACCTACGAGCAGTACTTC.

CDR3: CASREGGYGYTF. The CDR3 DNA reads as TGTGCCAGCAGGGAGGGGGGGTATGGCTACACCTTC. The gene calls are TRBV6-5 and TRBJ1-2, with a weak D call TRBD1 (6 bases). The CDR3 has 12 residues. The V end was cut by 6 bases, the J end by 5 bases, with 10 bases between. Germline V gene sequence: CDR1 MNHEY, CDR2 SVGAGI.

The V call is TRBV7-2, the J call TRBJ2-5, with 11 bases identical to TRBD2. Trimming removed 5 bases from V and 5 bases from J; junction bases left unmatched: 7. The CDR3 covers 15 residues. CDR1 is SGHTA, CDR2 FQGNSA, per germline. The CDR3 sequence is CASSLDSGGAETQYF. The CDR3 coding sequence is TGTGCCAGCAGCCTGGATAGCGGGGGGGCTGAGACCCAGTACTTC.

CDR3 region: CASSRGQGGGDTQYF. DNA of the CDR3: TGTGCCAGCAGCCGGGGACAGGGCGGGGGAGATACGCAGTATTTT. This chain links TRBV7-2 with TRBJ2-3; TRBD1 aligns across 9 bases. Germline CDR1 is SGHTA and CDR2 is FQGNSA. CDR3 size: 15 residues. Trimming cost V 5 bases and J 5 bases; bases outside gene matches: 8.

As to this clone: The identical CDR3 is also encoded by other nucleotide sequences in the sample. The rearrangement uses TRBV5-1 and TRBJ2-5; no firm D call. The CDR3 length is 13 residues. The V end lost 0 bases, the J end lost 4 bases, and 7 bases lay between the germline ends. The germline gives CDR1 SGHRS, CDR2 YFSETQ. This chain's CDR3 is CASSLAGGETQYF. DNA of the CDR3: TGCGCCAGCAGCTTGGCCGGCGGAGAGACCCAGTACTTC.

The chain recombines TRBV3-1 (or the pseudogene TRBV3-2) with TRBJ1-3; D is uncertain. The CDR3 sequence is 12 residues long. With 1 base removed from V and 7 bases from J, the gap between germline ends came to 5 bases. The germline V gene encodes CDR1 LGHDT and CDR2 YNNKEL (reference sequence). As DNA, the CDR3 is TGTGCCAGCAGCCAAGTTAGTAACACCATATATTTT. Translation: CASSQVSNTIYF.

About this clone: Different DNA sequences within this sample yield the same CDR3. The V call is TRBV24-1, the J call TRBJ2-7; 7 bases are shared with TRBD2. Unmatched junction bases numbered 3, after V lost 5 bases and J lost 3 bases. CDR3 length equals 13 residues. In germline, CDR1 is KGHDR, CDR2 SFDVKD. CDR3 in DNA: TGTGCCACCAGTGTGGGGGGGGGCTACGAGCAGTACTTC. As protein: CATSVGGGYEQYF.

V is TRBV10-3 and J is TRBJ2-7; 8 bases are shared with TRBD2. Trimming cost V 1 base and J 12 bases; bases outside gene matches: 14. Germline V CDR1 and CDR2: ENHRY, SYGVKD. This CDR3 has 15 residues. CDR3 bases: TGTGCCATCAGTGAGTTGACTAGCGCGGAAGGGGGTCGGTACTTC. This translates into CAISELTSAEGGRYF.

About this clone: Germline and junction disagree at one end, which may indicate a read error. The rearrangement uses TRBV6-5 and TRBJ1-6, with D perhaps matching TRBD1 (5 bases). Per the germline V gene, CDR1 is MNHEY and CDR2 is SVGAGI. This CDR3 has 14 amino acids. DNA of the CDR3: TGTGCCAGCACTTACGGGCAGGGTGGATCACCCCTCCACTTT. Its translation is CASTYGQGGSPLHF.

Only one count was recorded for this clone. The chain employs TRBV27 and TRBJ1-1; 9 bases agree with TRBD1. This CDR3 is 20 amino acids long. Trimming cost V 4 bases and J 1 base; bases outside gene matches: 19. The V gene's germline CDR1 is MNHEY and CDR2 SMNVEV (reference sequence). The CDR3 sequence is CASSSRPGTGLGKGNTEAFF. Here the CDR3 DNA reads TGTGCCAGCAGTTCCCGACCCGGGACAGGGCTGGGCAAGGGGAACACTGAAGCTTTCTTT.

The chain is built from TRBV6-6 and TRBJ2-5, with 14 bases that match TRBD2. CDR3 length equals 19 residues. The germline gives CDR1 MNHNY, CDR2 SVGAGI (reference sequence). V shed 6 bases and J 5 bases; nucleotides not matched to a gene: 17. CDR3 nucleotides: TGTGCCAGCAGCTCCGGGACTAGCGGGGGTCCCCCAGCTAGGGAGACCCAGTACTTC. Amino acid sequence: CASSSGTSGGPPARETQYF.

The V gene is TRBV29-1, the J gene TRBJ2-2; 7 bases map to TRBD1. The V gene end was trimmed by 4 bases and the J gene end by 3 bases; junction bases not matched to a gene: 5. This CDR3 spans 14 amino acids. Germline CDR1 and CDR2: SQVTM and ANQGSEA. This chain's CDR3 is CSVGQGDYTGELFF. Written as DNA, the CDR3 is TGCAGCGTTGGACAGGGAGATTACACCGGGGAGCTGTTTTTT.

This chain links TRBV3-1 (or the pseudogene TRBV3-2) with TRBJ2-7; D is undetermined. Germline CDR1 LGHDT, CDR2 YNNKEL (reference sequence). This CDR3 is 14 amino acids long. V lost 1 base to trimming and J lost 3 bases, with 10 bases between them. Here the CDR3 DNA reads TGTGCCAGCAGCCAAGGTCACAGTGGCTACGAGCAGTACGTC. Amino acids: CASSQGHSGYEQYV.

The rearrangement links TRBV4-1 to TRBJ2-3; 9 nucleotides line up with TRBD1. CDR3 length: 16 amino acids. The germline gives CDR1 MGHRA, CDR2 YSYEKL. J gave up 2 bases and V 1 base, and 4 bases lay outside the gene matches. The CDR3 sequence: CASSQGGQGFTDTQYF. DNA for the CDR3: TGCGCCAGCAGCCAAGGGGGACAGGGCTTCACAGATACGCAGTATTTT.

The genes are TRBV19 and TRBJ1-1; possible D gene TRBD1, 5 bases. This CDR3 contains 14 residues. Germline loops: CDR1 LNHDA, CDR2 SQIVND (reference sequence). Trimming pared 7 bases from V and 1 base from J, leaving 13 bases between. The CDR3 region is CASMRRDWNTEAFF. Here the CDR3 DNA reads TGTGCCAGTATGAGGCGGGACTGGAACACTGAAGCTTTCTTT.

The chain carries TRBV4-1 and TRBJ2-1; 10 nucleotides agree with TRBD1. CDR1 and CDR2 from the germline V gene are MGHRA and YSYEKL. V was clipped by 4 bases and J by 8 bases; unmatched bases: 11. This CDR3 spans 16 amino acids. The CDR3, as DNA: TGCGCCAGCAGCCCCAGGACAGGGGGGATTTCCGATGAGCAGTTCTTC. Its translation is CASSPRTGGISDEQFF.

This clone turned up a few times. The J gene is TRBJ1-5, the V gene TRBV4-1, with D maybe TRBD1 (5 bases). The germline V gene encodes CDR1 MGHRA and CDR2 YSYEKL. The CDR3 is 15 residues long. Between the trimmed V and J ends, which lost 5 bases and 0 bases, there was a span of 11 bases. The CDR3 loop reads CASSRTLYSNQPQHF. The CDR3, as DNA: TGCGCCAGCAGCAGGACACTCTATAGCAATCAGCCCCAGCATTTT.

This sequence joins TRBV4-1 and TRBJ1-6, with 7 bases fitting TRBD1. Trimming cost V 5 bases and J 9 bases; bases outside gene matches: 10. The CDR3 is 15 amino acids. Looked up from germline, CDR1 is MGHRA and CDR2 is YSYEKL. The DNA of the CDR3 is TGCGCCAGCAGCTTACAGGGGACTAGACTTTCACCCCTCCACTTT. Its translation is CASSLQGTRLSPLHF.